This T cell receptor (beta chain) originates from a study of T cell responses to AZD1222 COVID-19 vaccine. Points from the study as a whole: Clonal diversity was possibly underestimated; the donors were predominantly white British and more often female. Sampled repertoires all dated from after the peak T cell response.

Libraries were prepared by immunoSEQ multiplex PCR; TCRdb keeps only in-frame clonotypes and omits some of them. The sample consists of about 130,000 clones, 90% to 95% of them appearing once. In germline, CDR1 is SEHNR, CDR2 FQNEAQ (reference sequence). Losses at the gene ends were 5 bases for V and 10 bases for J; bases not matched to a gene: 14. This CDR3 is 15 amino acids long. Remarks on this clone: The antigen remains undetermined.

The sequenced sample was peripheral blood, obtained on day 0 of AZD1222 vaccination. This chain links TRBV7-9 with TRBJ2-7, with 10 positions matching TRBD2. The TCR comes from an adult in good health. The CDR3 nucleotides read TGTGCCAGCAGCCCGGGCGGACTAGCGGAGAAGGGACAGTACTTC. Amino acid sequence: CASSPGGLAEKGQYF. The whole variable domain, remainder taken from reference TRBV7-9 and TRBJ2-7, is DTGVSQNPRHKITKRGQNVTFRCDPISEHNRLYWYRQTLGQGPEFLTYFQNEAQLEKSRLLSDRFSAERPKGSFSTLEIQRTEQGDSAMYLCASSPGGLAEKGQYFGPGTRLTVT.